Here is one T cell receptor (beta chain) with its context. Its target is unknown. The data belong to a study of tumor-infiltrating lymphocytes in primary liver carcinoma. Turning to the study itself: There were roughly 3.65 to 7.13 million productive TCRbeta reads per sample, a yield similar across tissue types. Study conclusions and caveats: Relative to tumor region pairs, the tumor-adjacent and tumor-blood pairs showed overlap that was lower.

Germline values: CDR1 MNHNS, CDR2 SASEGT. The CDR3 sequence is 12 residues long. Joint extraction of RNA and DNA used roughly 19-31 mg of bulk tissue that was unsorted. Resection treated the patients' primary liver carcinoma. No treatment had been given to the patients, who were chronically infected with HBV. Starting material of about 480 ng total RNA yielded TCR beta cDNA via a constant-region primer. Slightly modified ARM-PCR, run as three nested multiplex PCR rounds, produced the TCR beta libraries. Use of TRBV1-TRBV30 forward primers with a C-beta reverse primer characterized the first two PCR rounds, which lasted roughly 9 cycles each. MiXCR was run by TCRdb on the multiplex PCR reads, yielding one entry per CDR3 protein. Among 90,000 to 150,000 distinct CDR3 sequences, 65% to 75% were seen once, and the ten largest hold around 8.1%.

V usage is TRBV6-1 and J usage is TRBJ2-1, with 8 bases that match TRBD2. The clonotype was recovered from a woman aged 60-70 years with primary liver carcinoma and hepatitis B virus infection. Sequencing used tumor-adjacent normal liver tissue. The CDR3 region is CATAGVWHGQFF. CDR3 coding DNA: TGTGCGACAGCGGGAGTCTGGCATGGGCAATTCTTC.